What follows are 18 T cell receptor beta chains derived from one specimen sequenced in a study of identical twins. TCRdb reprocessed the 5' RACE reads with MiXCR, giving one entry per CDR3 protein. Found here are hundreds of thousands of distinct CDR3 sequences, 15% to 20% of them singletons; the top ten hold around 13%. These data also formed part of another study, on T cells expressing NK-cell markers.

Sequences were obtained from PBMCs. The receptors stem from a woman between 18 and 30 years old in good health.

V and J are TRBV20-1 and TRBJ2-3; no firm D call. This CDR3 is built from 12 residues. Deletions cut 4 bases from V and 4 bases from J, with 9 bases between. Germline V gives CDR1 DFQATT, CDR2 SNEGSKA (reference sequence). In nucleotides, the CDR3 is TGCAGTGCTACTGCCTTCGCAGATACGCAGTATTTT. Protein product: CSATAFADTQYF.

The rearrangement joins TRBV15 to TRBJ2-5; D remains ambiguous. Germline assignment: CDR1 LNHNV and CDR2 YYDKDF (reference sequence). The CDR3 covers 12 residues. Trimming took off 1 base at V and 4 bases at J, with 4 bases between the two ends. CDR3 loop: CATSRASETQYF. The CDR3 nucleotides read TGTGCCACCAGCAGAGCGTCAGAGACCCAGTACTTC.

This clonotype showed up just a few times. V is TRBV7-9 and J is TRBJ2-7; no reliable D call. CDR3 length equals 12 residues. V was pared by 4 bases and J by 6 bases, with 10 bases between. Germline V CDR1 and CDR2: SEHNR, FQNEAQ (reference sequence). CDR3 sequence: CASSSEYGEQYF. In DNA, the CDR3 is TGTGCCAGCAGCTCCGAATATGGCGAGCAGTACTTC.

This sequence joins TRBV5-1 and TRBJ2-5; 10 bases are a match to TRBD1. The CDR3 is 16 amino acids. The germline V gene encodes CDR1 SGHRS and CDR2 YFSETQ. V trimming: 0 bases; J trimming: 6 bases; junction bases outside the gene matches: 8. The CDR3 region is CASSLGSGQGMKTQYF. The CDR3 DNA reads as TGCGCCAGCAGCTTGGGGTCGGGACAGGGGATGAAGACCCAGTACTTC.

This clonotype was picked up a small number of times. The rearrangement links TRBV6-6 to TRBJ2-2; D is unresolved. Trimming pared 8 bases from V and 6 bases from J, leaving 10 bases between. Germline V gives CDR1 MNHNY, CDR2 SVGAGI (reference sequence). The CDR3 covers 12 residues. In DNA form, the CDR3 reads TGTGCCAGCGTGGAGTCCGCCGGGGAGCTGTTTTTT. Translation gives CASVESAGELFF.

This clonotype was observed a handful of times. The chain recombines TRBV20-1 with TRBJ1-1, with D possibly being TRBD1 (6 bases). The V and J ends lost 8 bases and 0 bases respectively, with 13 bases between them. The CDR3 length is 13 residues. From germline, CDR1 is DFQATT and CDR2 SNEGSKA (reference sequence). The CDR3 here is CSLDRSMNTEAFF. The CDR3 DNA is TGCAGTCTAGACAGGTCCATGAACACTGAAGCTTTCTTT.

This clonotype was recorded a few times. This chain's CDR3 is CATSREEDSRGNYGYTF. CDR3 nucleotides: TGTGCCACCAGCAGAGAAGAGGACAGCCGAGGGAACTATGGCTACACCTTC. The gene calls are TRBV15 and TRBJ1-2; D perhaps matches TRBD1 (6 bases). The V gene's germline CDR1 is LNHNV and CDR2 YYDKDF (reference sequence). The CDR3 runs 17 residues. The ends were cut back, 0 bases at V and 2 bases at J, with 16 bases in the middle.

This clonotype was counted only a few times. J is TRBJ1-1 and V is TRBV7-9, with a possible D match to TRBD1 (5 bases). Germline V gene lookup returns CDR1 SEHNR and CDR2 FQNEAQ (reference sequence). V gave up 5 bases and J gave up 9 bases, with 19 bases separating them. There are 14 residues in the CDR3. The CDR3 is CASSHLPGHDKAFF. The CDR3 nucleotides read TGTGCCAGCAGCCACCTCCCAGGGCACGATAAAGCTTTCTTT.

This clonotype occurred many times. The CDR3 DNA sequence: TGTGCCACCAGTGATACGACAGACTGGGAGACCCAGTACTTC. Its protein is CATSDTTDWETQYF. The V gene is TRBV24-1, the J gene TRBJ2-5; D is possibly TRBD1 (5 bases). This CDR3 region has 14 residues. The germline CDR1 and CDR2 sequences are KGHDR and SFDVKD. V shed 3 bases and J shed 5 bases, with 12 bases lying between them.

The chain joins TRBV6-1 to TRBJ1-5, with a weak D call TRBD1 (6 bases). V was clipped by 5 bases and J by 6 bases, with 14 bases between them. The CDR3 sequence is 14 residues long. Germline lookup yields CDR1 MNHNS and CDR2 SASEGT. The CDR3, as DNA: TGTGCCAGCAGTCTCTCAGGACAGACTCAGCCCCAGCATTTT. It specifies CASSLSGQTQPQHF.

This clonotype has a handful of counts. The chain combines TRBV4-1 with TRBJ1-2, with D unclear. Germline V gives CDR1 MGHRA, CDR2 YSYEKL. The V end lost 0 bases, the J end lost 3 bases, and 8 bases lay between the germline ends. This CDR3 comprises 14 residues. The CDR3, as DNA: TGCGCCAGCAGCCAAGAACCGGGGTACTATGGCTACACCTTC. As protein: CASSQEPGYYGYTF.

This clonotype was counted only a few times. The chain combines TRBV20-1 with TRBJ2-1, with TRBD2 matching over 9 bases. Trimming cost V 5 bases and J 6 bases; bases outside gene matches: 14. Germline CDR1 DFQATT, CDR2 SNEGSKA (reference sequence). The CDR3 contains 16 residues. DNA of the CDR3: TGCAGTGCTGCCCCATGGGAGCGGGGGGCCAGCAATGAGCAGTTCTTC. It translates to CSAAPWERGASNEQFF.

The rearrangement uses TRBV6-5 and TRBJ2-3; D possibly corresponds to TRBD2 (5 bases). Per germline, CDR1 MNHEY and CDR2 SVGAGI. Trimming removed 2 bases at V and 5 bases at J, with 17 bases between. The CDR3 spans 16 residues. The CDR3 reads CASSYRIGAREDTQYF. The CDR3 DNA reads as TGTGCCAGCAGTTACAGAATCGGCGCCCGGGAAGATACGCAGTATTTT.

This clonotype was recorded once. The chain uses TRBV20-1 and TRBJ2-2; a possible D gene is TRBD2 (5 bases). Germline V gene lookup returns CDR1 DFQATT and CDR2 SNEGSKA (reference sequence). V was trimmed by 6 bases and J by 4 bases, leaving 18 bases between them. CDR3 length: 15 residues. The CDR3 DNA reads as TGCAGTGCCCTAGTCCGGGGTCGTGGCACCGGGGAGCTGTTTTTT. Translating it yields CSALVRGRGTGELFF.

The chain couples TRBV20-1 to TRBJ2-7, with D possibly TRBD2 on 5 matching bases. Germline CDR1 reads DFQATT; CDR2 reads SNEGSKA (reference sequence). The V and J ends lost 1 base and 0 bases respectively, with 10 bases between them. The CDR3 is 14 amino acids. The CDR3 nucleotides read TGCAGTGCTAGAGTACACCGGGACTCCTACGAGCAGTACTTC. Its translation: CSARVHRDSYEQYF.

This clonotype appeared a single time. The chain has TRBV20-1 and TRBJ2-3; D may match TRBD1 or TRBD2 (6 bases each). The CDR3 has 17 residues. V was clipped by 3 bases and J by 5 bases, with 24 bases between them. CDR1 DFQATT and CDR2 SNEGSKA come from the germline V gene (reference sequence). The DNA of the CDR3 is TGCAGTGCTAGTATGCGGGGAACAGGGAAGGTAGGAGATACGCAGTATTTT. This gives the protein CSASMRGTGKVGDTQYF.

This clonotype was counted many times. This chain joins TRBV18 and TRBJ2-3; no definite D call. CDR3 length: 13 amino acids. The germline gives CDR1 KGHSH, CDR2 LQKENI. V lost 8 bases to trimming and J lost 6 bases, with 15 bases between them. In nucleotides, the CDR3 is TGTGCCAGCAGCCCCCAGGCAGGCGATACGCAGTATTTT. Its translation: CASSPQAGDTQYF. Full variable domain (rest looked up from reference TRBV18 and TRBJ2-3): NAGVMQNPRHLVRRRGQEARLRCSPMKGHSHVYWYRQLPEEGLKFMVYLQKENIIDESGMPKERFSAEFPKEGPSILRIQQVVRGDSAAYFCASSPQAGDTQYFGPGTRLTVL.

The chain recombines TRBV6-5 with TRBJ1-1; D may be TRBD1 (5 bases). This CDR3 has 14 residues. Trimming stripped 2 bases from V and 6 bases from J, with 13 bases between. CDR1 MNHEY and CDR2 SVGAGI come from the germline V gene. The CDR3 reads CASSYLGGGAEAFF. The CDR3, as DNA: TGTGCCAGCAGTTACCTCGGGGGAGGTGCTGAAGCTTTCTTT.